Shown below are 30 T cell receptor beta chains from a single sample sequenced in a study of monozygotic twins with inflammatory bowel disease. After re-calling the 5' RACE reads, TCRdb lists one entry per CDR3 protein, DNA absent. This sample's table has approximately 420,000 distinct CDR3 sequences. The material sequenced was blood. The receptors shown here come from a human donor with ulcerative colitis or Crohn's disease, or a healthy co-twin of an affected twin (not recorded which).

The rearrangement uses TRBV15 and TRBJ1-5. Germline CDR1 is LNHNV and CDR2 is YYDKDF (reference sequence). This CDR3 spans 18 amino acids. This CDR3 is CATSRDGVAGPWDQPQHF. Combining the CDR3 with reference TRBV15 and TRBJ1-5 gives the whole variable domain DAMVIQNPRYQVTQFGKPVTLSCSQTLNHNVMYWYQQKSSQAPKLLFHYYDKDFNNEADTPDNFQSRRPNTSFCFLDIRSPGLGDTAMYLCATSRDGVAGPWDQPQHFGDGTRLSIL.

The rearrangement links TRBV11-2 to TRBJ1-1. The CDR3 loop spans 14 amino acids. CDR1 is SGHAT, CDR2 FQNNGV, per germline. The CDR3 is CASSPITGPLGAFF.

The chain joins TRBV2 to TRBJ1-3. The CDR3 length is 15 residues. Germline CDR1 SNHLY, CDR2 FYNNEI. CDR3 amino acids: CASSGRRQGRNTIYF.

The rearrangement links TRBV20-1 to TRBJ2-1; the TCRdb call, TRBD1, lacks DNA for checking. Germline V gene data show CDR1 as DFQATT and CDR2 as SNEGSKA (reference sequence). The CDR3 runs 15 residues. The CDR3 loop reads CSARTPGGYADEQFF.

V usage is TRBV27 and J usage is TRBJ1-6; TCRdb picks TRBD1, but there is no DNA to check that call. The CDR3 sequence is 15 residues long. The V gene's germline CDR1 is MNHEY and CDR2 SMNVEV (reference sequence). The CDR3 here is CASSLFPGQGIPLHF.

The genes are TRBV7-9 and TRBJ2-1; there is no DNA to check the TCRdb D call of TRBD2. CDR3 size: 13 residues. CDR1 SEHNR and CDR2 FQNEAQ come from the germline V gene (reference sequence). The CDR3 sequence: CASSFRDGTHGFF.

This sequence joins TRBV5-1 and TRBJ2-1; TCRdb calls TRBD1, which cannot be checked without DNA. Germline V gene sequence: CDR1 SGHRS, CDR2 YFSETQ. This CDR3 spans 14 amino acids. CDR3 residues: CASSFEGGGDEQFF.

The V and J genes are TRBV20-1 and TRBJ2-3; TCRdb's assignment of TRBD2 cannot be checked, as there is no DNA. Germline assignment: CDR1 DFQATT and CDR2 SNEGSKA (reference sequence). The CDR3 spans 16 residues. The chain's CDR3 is CSARRPSGRARDTQYF.

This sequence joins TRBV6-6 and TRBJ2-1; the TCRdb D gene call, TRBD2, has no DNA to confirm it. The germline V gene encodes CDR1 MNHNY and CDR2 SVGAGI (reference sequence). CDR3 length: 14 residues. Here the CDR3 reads CASSYPASGDEQFF.

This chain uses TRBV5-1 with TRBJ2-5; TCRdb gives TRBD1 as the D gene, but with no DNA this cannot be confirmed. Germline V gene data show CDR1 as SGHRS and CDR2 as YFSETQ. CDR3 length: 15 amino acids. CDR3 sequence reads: CASSFRDSKQETQYF.

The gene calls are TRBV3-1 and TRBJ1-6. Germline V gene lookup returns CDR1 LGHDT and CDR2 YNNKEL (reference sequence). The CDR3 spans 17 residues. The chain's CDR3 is CASSHGSTARSNSPLHF.

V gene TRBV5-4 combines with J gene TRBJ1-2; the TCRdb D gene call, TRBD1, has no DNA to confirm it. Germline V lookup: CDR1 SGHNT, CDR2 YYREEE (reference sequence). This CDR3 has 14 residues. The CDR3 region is CASGAWTPSQGYTF.

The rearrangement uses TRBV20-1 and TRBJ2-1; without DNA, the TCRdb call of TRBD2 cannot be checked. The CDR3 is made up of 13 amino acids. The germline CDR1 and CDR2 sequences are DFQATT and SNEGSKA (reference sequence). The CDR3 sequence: CSAVRLANNEQFF.

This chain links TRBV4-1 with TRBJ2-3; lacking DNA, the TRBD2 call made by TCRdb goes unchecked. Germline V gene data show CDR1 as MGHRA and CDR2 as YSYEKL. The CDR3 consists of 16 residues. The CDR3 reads CASSQERLAVTDTQYF.

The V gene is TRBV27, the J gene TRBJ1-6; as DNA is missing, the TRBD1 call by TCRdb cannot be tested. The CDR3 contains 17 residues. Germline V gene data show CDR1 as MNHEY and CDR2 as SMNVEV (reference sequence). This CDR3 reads CASSLKTGSSYNSPLHF.

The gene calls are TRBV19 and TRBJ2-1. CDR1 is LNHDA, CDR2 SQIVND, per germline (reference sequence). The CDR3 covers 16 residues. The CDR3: CASSIGGSNSYNEQFF.

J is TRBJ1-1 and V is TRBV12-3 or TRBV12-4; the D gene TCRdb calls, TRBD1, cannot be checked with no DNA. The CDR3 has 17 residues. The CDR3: CASSWGDGGSLNTEAFF.

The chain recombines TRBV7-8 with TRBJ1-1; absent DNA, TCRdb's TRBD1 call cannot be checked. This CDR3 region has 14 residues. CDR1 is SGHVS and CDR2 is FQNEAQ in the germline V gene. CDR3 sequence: CASSLGQVPTEAFF.

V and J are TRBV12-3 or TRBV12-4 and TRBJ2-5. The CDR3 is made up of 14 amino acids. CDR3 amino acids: CASSSAAYQETQYF.

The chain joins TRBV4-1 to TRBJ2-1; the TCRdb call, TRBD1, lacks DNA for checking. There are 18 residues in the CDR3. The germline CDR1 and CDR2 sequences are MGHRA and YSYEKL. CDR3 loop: CASSQVVWTGTTSNEQFF.

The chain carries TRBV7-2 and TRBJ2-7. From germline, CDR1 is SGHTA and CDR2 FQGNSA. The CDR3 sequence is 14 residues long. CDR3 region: CASSSSGPPYEQYF.

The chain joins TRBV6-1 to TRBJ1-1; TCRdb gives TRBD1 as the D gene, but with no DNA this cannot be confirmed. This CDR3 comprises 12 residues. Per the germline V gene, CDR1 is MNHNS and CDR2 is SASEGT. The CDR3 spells CVVRGGNTEAFF.

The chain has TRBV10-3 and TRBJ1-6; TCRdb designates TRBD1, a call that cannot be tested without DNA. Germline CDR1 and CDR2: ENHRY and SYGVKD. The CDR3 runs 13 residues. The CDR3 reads CAISGQGDSPLHF.

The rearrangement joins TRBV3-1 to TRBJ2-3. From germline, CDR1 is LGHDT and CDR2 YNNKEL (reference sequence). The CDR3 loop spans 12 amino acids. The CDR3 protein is CASSQVSDTQYF.

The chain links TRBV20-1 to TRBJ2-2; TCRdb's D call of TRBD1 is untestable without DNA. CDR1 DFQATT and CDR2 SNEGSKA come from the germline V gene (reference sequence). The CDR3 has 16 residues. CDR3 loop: CSARDHGQGATGELFF.

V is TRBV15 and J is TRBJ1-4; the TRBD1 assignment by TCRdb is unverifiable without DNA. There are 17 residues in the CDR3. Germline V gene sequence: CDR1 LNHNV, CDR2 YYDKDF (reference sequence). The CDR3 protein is CATSRPRGARSNEKLFF.

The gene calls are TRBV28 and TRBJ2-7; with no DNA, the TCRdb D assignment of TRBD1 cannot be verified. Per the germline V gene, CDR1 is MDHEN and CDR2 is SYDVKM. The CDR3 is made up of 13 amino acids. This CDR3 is CATSDRGIYEQYF.

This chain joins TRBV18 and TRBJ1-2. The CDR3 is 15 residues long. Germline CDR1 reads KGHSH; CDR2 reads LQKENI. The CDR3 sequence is CASSPLQANNYGYTF.

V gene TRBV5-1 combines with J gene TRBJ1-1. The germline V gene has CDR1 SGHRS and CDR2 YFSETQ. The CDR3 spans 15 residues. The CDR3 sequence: CASSLVATQNTEAFF. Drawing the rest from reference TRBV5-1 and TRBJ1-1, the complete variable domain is KAGVTQTPRYLIKTRGQQVTLSCSPISGHRSVSWYQQTPGQGLQFLFEYFSETQRNKGNFPGRFSGRQFSNSRSEMNVSTLELGDSALYLCASSLVATQNTEAFFGQGTRLTVV.

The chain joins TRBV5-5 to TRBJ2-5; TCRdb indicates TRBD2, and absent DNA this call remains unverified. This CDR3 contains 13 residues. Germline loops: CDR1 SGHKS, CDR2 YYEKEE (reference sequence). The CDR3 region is CASSLEGRETQYF.